Presented here are 23 T cell receptor beta chains from one specimen sequenced in a study of shared clonotypes between healthy human individuals. TCRdb keeps only in-frame clones here, not all; method: immunoSEQ multiplex PCR. The data show about 960,000 clones, 70% to 85% seen once. Specimen: memory CD4+ T cells sorted from blood. As to subset: CD45RA-negative fraction. All receptors come from a man aged 18-30 years in good health.

The chain links TRBV10-3 to TRBJ2-3, with D possibly being TRBD2 (6 bases). Germline CDR1 and CDR2: ENHRY and SYGVKD. This CDR3 region has 15 residues. Trimming took 6 bases from V and 2 from J, leaving 15 bases between them. CDR3 residues: CAIRDRAGTTDTQYF. In DNA, the CDR3 is TGTGCCATCAGGGACCGGGCGGGGACCACAGATACGCAGTATTTT.

The sample holds one count of this clone. The V gene is TRBV28, the J gene TRBJ1-2; 9 bases align to TRBD1. Germline lookup yields CDR1 MDHEN and CDR2 SYDVKM. After removal of 6 bases from V and 4 bases from J, the junction contained 6 bases not matched to a gene. The CDR3 is made up of 14 amino acids. DNA for the CDR3: TGTGCCAGCAGGGAAGGACAGGGGAGCTATGGCTACACCTTC. It translates to CASREGQGSYGYTF.

This sequence joins TRBV23-1 and TRBJ2-5; either TRBD1 or TRBD2 may supply D (5 bases each). TRBV23-1 is recorded as an ORF, its role being uncertain. Trimming left V 4 bases short and J 1 base short, with 10 bases between. This CDR3 is 14 amino acids long. The CDR3 sequence: CASSRGYLQETQYF. For the CDR3, the DNA is TGCGCCAGCAGTCGGGGGTATCTCCAAGAGACCCAGTACTTC.

With respect to this clone: This may come from a read error, since a much larger clone is one base off. The chain employs TRBV6-1 and TRBJ2-5; no reliable D call. The germline gives CDR1 MNHNS, CDR2 SASEGT. V lost 6 bases and J 3 bases, leaving 5 bases between the germline ends. This CDR3 contains 11 residues. CDR3 in amino acids: CASSHEETQYF. Written as DNA, the CDR3 is TGTGCCAGCAGCCATGAAGAGACCCAGTACTTC.

This clone was picked up one time. Other DNA variants within this sample encode the same CDR3. The chain uses TRBV5-1 and TRBJ1-3; no reliable D call. Germline CDR1 reads SGHRS; CDR2 reads YFSETQ. This CDR3 spans 13 amino acids. The V end was cut by 0 bases, the J end by 4 bases, with 5 bases between. The CDR3 spells CASSLAGGNTIYF. In DNA form, the CDR3 reads TGCGCCAGCAGCTTGGCCGGGGGAAACACCATATATTTT.

J is TRBJ1-6 and V is TRBV30, with TRBD1 as a possible D gene (6 bases). The germline gives CDR1 GTSNPN, CDR2 SVGIG (reference sequence). V lost 5 bases to trimming and J lost 0 bases, with 14 bases between them. This CDR3 spans 16 amino acids. CDR3 protein: CAWLETGSSYNSPLHF. The CDR3, as DNA: TGTGCCTGGCTGGAAACAGGGAGCTCCTATAATTCACCCCTCCACTTT.

In its sample, this clone was seen a few times. This chain connects TRBV2 to TRBJ1-2; D call uncertain. The V and J ends lost 1 base and 1 base respectively, with 10 bases between them. Germline V CDR1 and CDR2: SNHLY, FYNNEI. CDR3 length equals 15 residues. The chain's CDR3 is CASSEGLTNNYGYTF. In DNA, the CDR3 is TGTGCCAGCAGTGAAGGGCTGACTAATAACTATGGCTACACCTTC. The full variable domain, in which reference TRBV2 and TRBJ1-2 provide the parts outside the CDR3, is EPEVTQTPSHQVTQMGQEVILRCVPISNHLYFYWYRQILGQKVEFLVSFYNNEISEKSEIFDDQFSVERPDGSNFTLKIRSTKLEDSAMYFCASSEGLTNNYGYTFGSGTRLTVV.

The CDR3 loop reads CAISESTSGRAYEQYF. The CDR3 DNA reads as TGTGCCATCAGTGAGTCGACTAGCGGGCGGGCCTACGAGCAGTACTTC. This chain links TRBV10-3 with TRBJ2-7, with 10 nucleotides matching TRBD2. The CDR3 spans 16 residues. The V and J ends lost 0 bases and 2 bases, in that order; junction bases with no gene match: 4. Germline CDR1 reads ENHRY; CDR2 reads SYGVKD.

The rearrangement links TRBV5-6 to TRBJ1-1; 11 bases are shared with TRBD1. Trimming at V came to 4 bases and at J to 4 bases, leaving 6 bases not matched to a gene. The CDR3 sequence is 15 residues long. Germline V lookup: CDR1 SGHDT, CDR2 YYEEEE. The CDR3 coding sequence is TGTGCCAGCAGCCCGCGGACAGGGGGCGTCACTGAAGCTTTCTTT. Translation gives CASSPRTGGVTEAFF. The full variable domain, in which reference TRBV5-6 and TRBJ1-1 provide the parts outside the CDR3, is DAGVTQSPTHLIKTRGQQVTLRCSPKSGHDTVSWYQQALGQGPQFIFQYYEEEERQRGNFPDRFSGHQFPNYSSELNVNALLLGDSALYLCASSPRTGGVTEAFFGQGTRLTVV.

This clone came up many times. The chain couples TRBV10-3 to TRBJ2-7; D perhaps matches TRBD1 (5 bases). V was cut by 2 bases and J by 6 bases, with 11 bases left in between. This CDR3 is built from 13 residues. Germline V gene lookup returns CDR1 ENHRY and CDR2 SYGVKD. In DNA, the CDR3 is TGTGCCATCAGTGAGGACAGACCGTCCGAGCAGTACTTC. Translating it yields CAISEDRPSEQYF.

This clone was found a few times. The chain couples TRBV10-1 to TRBJ2-1; 12 positions agree with TRBD2. The germline CDR1 and CDR2 sequences are WNHNN and SYGVQD (reference sequence). The CDR3 is 16 amino acids. Trimming took 5 bases from V and 7 from J; bases not matched to a gene: 9. The CDR3 region is CASSPFSLAGGNEQFF. CDR3 bases: TGCGCCAGCAGTCCCTTCTCACTAGCGGGAGGTAATGAGCAGTTCTTC.

The V call is TRBV2, the J call TRBJ1-4, with a weak D call TRBD1 (5 bases). Deletions cut 5 bases from V and 0 bases from J, with 10 bases between. CDR1 is SNHLY and CDR2 is FYNNEI in the germline V gene. The CDR3 length is 15 residues. CDR3 nucleotide sequence: TGTGCCAGCAGTACTCGACAGACAACTAATGAAAAACTGTTTTTT. This encodes CASSTRQTTNEKLFF.

J is TRBJ2-1 and V is TRBV27; 10 bases are shared with TRBD2. Trimming took 6 bases from V and 11 from J; bases not matched to a gene: 10. Germline-derived CDR1 and CDR2 are MNHEY and SMNVEV (reference sequence). CDR3 length: 14 residues. The CDR3: CASRLAGALQKQFF. For the CDR3, the DNA is TGTGCCAGCAGGCTAGCGGGAGCACTTCAAAAGCAGTTCTTC.

About this clone: Sequence at one end of the junction differs from germline and may be a read error. J is TRBJ2-3 and V is TRBV7-9, with TRBD1 identical over 8 bases. Germline V lookup: CDR1 SEHNR, CDR2 FQNEAQ (reference sequence). This CDR3 is 15 amino acids long. CDR3 nucleotides: TGTGCCAGCAGCCAACTCAGGGGGCCTAAAGATCCGCAGTATTTT. This codes for CASSQLRGPKDPQYF.

The chain links TRBV30 to TRBJ1-6; 8 bases fit TRBD1. Germline CDR1 and CDR2: GTSNPN and SVGIG (reference sequence). This CDR3 has 13 residues. The V segment lost 8 bases and the J segment 9 bases; nucleotides outside the gene matches: 9. The CDR3 DNA reads as TGTGCCGGGACAGGTTCTGTGGGTTCACCCCTCCACTTT. It codes for CAGTGSVGSPLHF.

The J gene is TRBJ2-2, the V gene TRBV7-2, with D unresolved. CDR1 and CDR2 (germline): SGHTA, FQGNSA. This CDR3 spans 15 amino acids. The germline V and J ends were trimmed by 2 bases and 2 bases, with 9 bases remaining between them. The CDR3 spells CASSLNTPNTGELFF. The CDR3 coding sequence is TGTGCCAGCAGCTTAAACACCCCCAACACCGGGGAGCTGTTTTTT.

This clone has just one count. This chain uses TRBV7-9 with TRBJ2-7; D might be TRBD2 (6 bases). The CDR3 sequence is 12 residues long. CDR1 SEHNR and CDR2 FQNEAQ come from the germline V gene (reference sequence). With 10 bases removed from V and 3 bases from J, the gap between germline ends came to 13 bases. This CDR3 is CATGTLHYEQYF. CDR3 DNA: TGTGCCACGGGGACTCTTCACTACGAGCAGTACTTC.

The chain has TRBV2 and TRBJ2-7, with a possible D match to TRBD2 (5 bases). Trimming shortened V by 5 bases and J by 6 bases, and 20 bases separated the two germline ends. CDR3 length: 15 residues. CDR1 and CDR2 from the germline V gene are SNHLY and FYNNEI. The chain's CDR3 is CASSPRSGSSSEQYF. Here the CDR3 DNA reads TGTGCCAGCAGTCCCCGAAGTGGGAGTTCAAGCGAGCAGTACTTC.

This clone was observed a single time. The chain has TRBV28 and TRBJ2-3; 7 bases line up with TRBD1. V was pared by 6 bases and J by 3 bases, with 9 bases of the junction left unmatched. The germline V gene encodes CDR1 MDHEN and CDR2 SYDVKM. The CDR3 has 15 amino acids. The CDR3 spells CASRATGKGTDTQYF. In nucleotides, the CDR3 is TGTGCCAGCAGGGCGACAGGGAAGGGGACAGATACGCAGTATTTT. Looking up the rest from reference TRBV28 and TRBJ2-3 gives the full variable domain: DVKVTQSSRYLVKRTGEKVFLECVQDMDHENMFWYRQDPGLGLRLIYFSYDVKMKEKGDIPEGYSVSREKKERFSLILESASTNQTSMYLCASRATGKGTDTQYFGPGTRLTVL.

This clone was seen just once. The chain recombines TRBV27 with TRBJ2-2; the D gene is possibly TRBD1 (5 bases). The V end lost 5 bases, the J end lost 0 bases, and 16 bases lay between the germline ends. This CDR3 region has 17 residues. Germline CDR1 MNHEY, CDR2 SMNVEV (reference sequence). In nucleotides, the CDR3 is TGTGCCAGCAGTAAAAAGACAGTTCAATCGAACACCGGGGAGCTGTTTTTT. Protein sequence: CASSKKTVQSNTGELFF.

As concerns this clone: The same CDR3 is also encoded by other DNA sequences in this sample. In DNA, the CDR3 is TGCGCCAGCTCCCCGGGGCTGCAAGAGACCCAGTACTTC. This sequence encodes CASSPGLQETQYF. The V call is TRBV5-1, the J call TRBJ2-5; TRBD1 or TRBD2 may be the D gene (5 bases each). The CDR3 is 13 amino acids. Per germline, CDR1 SGHRS and CDR2 YFSETQ. Trimming removed 7 bases at V and 2 bases at J, with 12 bases between.

The chain couples TRBV5-4 to TRBJ2-4, with D maybe TRBD1 (7 bases). The V and J ends lost 5 bases and 2 bases respectively, with 14 bases between them. The germline V gene has CDR1 SGHNT and CDR2 YYREEE (reference sequence). This CDR3 is 15 amino acids long. DNA for the CDR3: TGTGCCAGCAGGGTGGGGGGACAGTCCAAAAACATTCAGTACTTC. Translating gives CASRVGGQSKNIQYF.

This chain uses TRBV7-9 with TRBJ2-1; TRBD2 agrees at 9 bases. The CDR3 runs to 17 residues. CDR1 and CDR2 from the germline V gene are SEHNR and FQNEAQ (reference sequence). V lost 5 bases to trimming and J lost 7 bases; unmatched junction nucleotides: 15. The CDR3 protein is CASSPAGEREVKNEQFF. The CDR3 nucleotides read TGTGCCAGCAGCCCGGCGGGGGAGCGGGAGGTTAAAAATGAGCAGTTCTTC.